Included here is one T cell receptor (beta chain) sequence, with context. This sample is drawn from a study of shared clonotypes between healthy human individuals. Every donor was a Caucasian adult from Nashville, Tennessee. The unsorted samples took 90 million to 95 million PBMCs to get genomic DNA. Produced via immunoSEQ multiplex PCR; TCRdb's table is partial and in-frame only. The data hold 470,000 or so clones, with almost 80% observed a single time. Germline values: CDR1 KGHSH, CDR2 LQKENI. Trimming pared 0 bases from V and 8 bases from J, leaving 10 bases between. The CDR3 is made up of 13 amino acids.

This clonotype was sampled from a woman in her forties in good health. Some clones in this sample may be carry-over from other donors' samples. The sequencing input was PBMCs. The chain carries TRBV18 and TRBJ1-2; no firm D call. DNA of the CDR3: TGTGCCAGCTCACCACCGTCTATCGAGGGCTACACCTTC. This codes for CASSPPSIEGYTF.